This T cell receptor (beta chain) stems from a study of blood T cells in healthy people across ages. Study-level results: In these data, TCR beta diversity tracked strongly with naive T cell percentage. PBMCs that were unsorted prevented a conclusive naive versus antigen-experienced comparison.

The authors drew around 11 milliliters of peripheral blood from each donor. Per individual sample, total RNA of at least 5 micrograms was extracted. A remark on this clonotype: The antigen is unknown.

Through a sample-barcoded 5' primer and a J-beta primer mix, a second PCR was run for roughly 6 to 12 cycles. TCRdb re-called the 5' RACE reads with MiXCR, one entry per CDR3 protein. The sample lists 600,000 or so distinct CDR3 sequences, about 28% occurring once. The CDR3 contains 15 residues. V trimming: 5 bases; J trimming: 1 base; junction bases outside the gene matches: 0. The V gene's germline CDR1 is SGHTA and CDR2 FQGNSA. The J gene is TRBJ2-2, the V gene TRBV7-2; 11 bases agree with TRBD2. This clonotype originated in a woman older than 75 in good health. The sequenced material came from blood. CDR3 amino acids: CASSTSGGNTGELFF. The CDR3 DNA reads as TGTGCCAGCAGCACTAGCGGGGGGAACACCGGGGAGCTGTTTTTT.